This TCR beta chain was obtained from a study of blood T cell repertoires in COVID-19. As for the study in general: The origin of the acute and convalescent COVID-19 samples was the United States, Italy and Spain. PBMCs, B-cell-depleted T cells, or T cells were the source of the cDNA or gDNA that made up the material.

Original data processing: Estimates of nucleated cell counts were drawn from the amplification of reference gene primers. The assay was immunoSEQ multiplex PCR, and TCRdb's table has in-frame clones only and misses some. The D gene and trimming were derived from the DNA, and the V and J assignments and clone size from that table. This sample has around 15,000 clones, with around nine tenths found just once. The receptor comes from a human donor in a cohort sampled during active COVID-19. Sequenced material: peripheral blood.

CDR3 region: CASSPVNTGELFF. The CDR3, as DNA: TGCGCCAGCAGCCCTGTAAACACCGGGGAGCTGTTTTTT. The chain couples TRBV5-1 to TRBJ2-2; D gene unclear. V lost 4 bases and J lost 2, with 6 bases in between. CDR1 is SGHRS, CDR2 YFSETQ, per germline. The CDR3 is 13 amino acids.